Sequencing of this TCR beta chain was carried out in a study of blood T cell repertoires in COVID-19. Whole-study context: Researchers got acute and convalescent COVID-19 samples from the United States, Italy and Spain. PBMCs, B-cell-depleted T cells, or T cells provided the cDNA or gDNA that made up the material.

Original data processing: Reference gene primer amplification gave nucleated cell count estimates. Assay: immunoSEQ multiplex PCR; the TCRdb copy retains only in-frame clones and omits some. That table gives V, J and clone size, and the DNA gave D and trimming. The table has under 250,000 clones, 80% to 85% seen once. Germline-derived CDR1 and CDR2 are MDHEN and SYDVKM. This CDR3 is built from 15 residues. V was pared by 6 bases and J by 1 base, with 8 bases of the junction left unmatched. This chain uses TRBV28 with TRBJ2-7; 8 positions match TRBD1. This TCR was sampled from a man between 45 and 60 years old with active or convalescent COVID-19. Sequenced input: peripheral blood. CDR3 amino acids: CASRVSGTGSYEQYF. CDR3 nucleotides: TGTGCCAGCAGAGTATCCGGGACAGGATCCTACGAGCAGTACTTC.